The rows below give T cell receptor beta chains drawn from one sample of a study of blood T cell repertoires in COVID-19. Profiled with immunoSEQ multiplex PCR; TCRdb holds only in-frame clones, not every one. The table has about 180,000 clones, roughly 85% seen once. The sample taken for sequencing was peripheral blood. The receptors were gathered from a man aged 50 or older with active or convalescent COVID-19. The CDR3 runs from the conserved cysteine through the conserved F or W. A D gene is named only where the DNA matches it firmly. The size of a clone is reported for some rows only, either as once, few or many, or as a class for expanded clones.

CDR3aa: CASSEAGDRGQPQHF
CDR3nt: TGTGCCAGCAGTGAAGCGGGGGACAGAGGTCAGCCCCAGCATTTT
v_gene: TRBV6-1
j_gene: TRBJ1-5
abundance: once
d_gene: TRBD1

CDR3aa: CASISGSTEAFF
CDR3nt: TGTGCCAGCATATCGGGGAGCACTGAAGCTTTCTTT
v_gene: TRBV28
j_gene: TRBJ1-1
abundance: -
d_gene: -

CDR3aa: CASSSENNSPLHF
CDR3nt: TGCGCCAGCAGTTCTGAGAATAATTCACCCCTCCACTTT
v_gene: TRBV5-1
j_gene: TRBJ1-6
abundance: -
d_gene: -

CDR3aa: CASSLGGGRSSYNEQFF
CDR3nt: TGTGCCAGCAGCTTAGGAGGAGGTCGGAGCTCCTACAATGAGCAGTTCTTC
v_gene: TRBV5-4
j_gene: TRBJ2-1
abundance: -
d_gene: -

CDR3aa: CASSFWQNTEAFF
CDR3nt: TGTGCCAGCAGTTTTTGGCAGAACACTGAAGCTTTCTTT
v_gene: TRBV27
j_gene: TRBJ1-1
abundance: -
d_gene: -

CDR3aa: CASSWAGTLSTDTQYF
CDR3nt: TGTGCCAGCAGCTGGGCCGGGACTTTAAGCACAGATACGCAGTATTTT
v_gene: TRBV11-1
j_gene: TRBJ2-3
abundance: -
d_gene: -

CDR3aa: CASSRHPGLSGNTIYF
CDR3nt: TGTGCCAGCAGTAGACACCCGGGGTTGTCTGGAAACACCATATATTTT
v_gene: TRBV28
j_gene: TRBJ1-3
abundance: few
d_gene: -

CDR3aa: CASSAEGGSNQPQHF
CDR3nt: TGTGCCAGCAGCGCCGAGGGGGGGTCAAATCAGCCCCAGCATTTT
v_gene: TRBV9
j_gene: TRBJ1-5
abundance: -
d_gene: -

CDR3aa: CASTRLTAGTGDNQPQHF
CDR3nt: TGTGCCAGCACTCGACTGACAGCCGGGACAGGGGACAATCAGCCCCAGCATTTT
v_gene: TRBV6-6
j_gene: TRBJ1-5
abundance: -
d_gene: TRBD1

CDR3aa: CASRLTGYYGYTF
CDR3nt: TGTGCCAGCAGGTTGACAGGGTACTATGGCTACACCTTC
v_gene: TRBV5-4
j_gene: TRBJ1-2
abundance: -
d_gene: TRBD1

CDR3aa: CASSVYPVSGEAFF
CDR3nt: TGTGCCAGCAGTGTTTACCCAGTTTCAGGTGAAGCTTTCTTT
v_gene: TRBV2
j_gene: TRBJ1-1
abundance: -
d_gene: -

CDR3aa: CASSLQGGNSPLHF
CDR3nt: TGTGCCAGCAGTCTACAGGGGGGAAATTCACCCCTCCACTTT
v_gene: TRBV4-2
j_gene: TRBJ1-6
abundance: once
d_gene: TRBD1

CDR3aa: CASSKWRDEQYF
CDR3nt: TGTGCCAGCAGTAAATGGAGGGACGAGCAGTACTTC
v_gene: TRBV28
j_gene: TRBJ2-7
abundance: -
d_gene: -

CDR3aa: CASSQDSGVRNEKLFF
CDR3nt: TGCGCCAGCAGCCAAGATAGCGGGGTGAGAAATGAAAAACTGTTTTTT
v_gene: TRBV4-3
j_gene: TRBJ1-4
abundance: -
d_gene: -

CDR3aa: CASSLRPGLEAFF
CDR3nt: TGTGCCAGCAGTTTACGACCGGGGTTAGAAGCTTTCTTT
v_gene: TRBV28
j_gene: TRBJ1-1
abundance: -
d_gene: -

CDR3aa: CATSDITPGTGVYGYTF
CDR3nt: TGTGCCACCAGTGATATAACTCCCGGGACAGGGGTTTATGGCTACACCTTC
v_gene: TRBV24-1
j_gene: TRBJ1-2
abundance: -
d_gene: TRBD1

CDR3aa: CASSLDIQYGYTF
CDR3nt: TGCGCCAGCAGCTTGGACATACAATATGGCTACACCTTC
v_gene: TRBV5-1
j_gene: TRBJ1-2
abundance: -
d_gene: -

CDR3aa: CASSLSLTSTDTQYF
CDR3nt: TGTGCCAGCAGCCTCTCCTTAACTAGCACAGATACGCAGTATTTT
v_gene: TRBV4-2
j_gene: TRBJ2-3
abundance: -
d_gene: -

CDR3aa: CASIRGTGGKETQYF
CDR3nt: TGTGCCAGCATCCGAGGGACAGGGGGCAAGGAGACCCAGTACTTC
v_gene: TRBV9
j_gene: TRBJ2-5
abundance: -
d_gene: TRBD1

CDR3aa: CASSWQGALNEKLFF
CDR3nt: TGTGCCAGCAGCTGGCAGGGGGCCCTTAATGAAAAACTGTTTTTT
v_gene: TRBV7-9
j_gene: TRBJ1-4
abundance: few
d_gene: TRBD1

CDR3aa: CASTLGVGRVMNTGELFF
CDR3nt: TGTGCCAGTACCCTCGGGGTAGGAAGGGTAATGAACACCGGGGAGCTGTTTTTT
v_gene: TRBV19
j_gene: TRBJ2-2
abundance: once
d_gene: -

CDR3aa: CASSYYGEGYTF
CDR3nt: TGTGCCAGCTCCTACTACGGGGAGGGCTACACCTTC
v_gene: TRBV18
j_gene: TRBJ1-2
abundance: -
d_gene: -

CDR3aa: CASSQHSGVGQPQHF
CDR3nt: TGTGCCAGCAGCCAACACTCAGGGGTAGGCCAGCCCCAGCATTTT
v_gene: TRBV11-2
j_gene: TRBJ1-5
abundance: -
d_gene: -

CDR3aa: CASSDNREETQYF
CDR3nt: TGCGCCAGCAGTGATAACAGAGAAGAGACCCAGTACTTC
v_gene: TRBV10-2
j_gene: TRBJ2-5
abundance: -
d_gene: -

CDR3aa: CATSKDIGNQPQHF
CDR3nt: TGTGCCACCTCGAAGGACATTGGCAATCAGCCCCAGCATTTT
v_gene: TRBV18
j_gene: TRBJ1-5
abundance: -
d_gene: -

CDR3aa: CATSARKGAGNTEAFF
CDR3nt: TGTGCCACCAGCGCACGAAAGGGGGCGGGGAACACTGAAGCTTTCTTT
v_gene: TRBV15
j_gene: TRBJ1-1
abundance: once
d_gene: TRBD1

CDR3aa: CSVGPREGEAFF
CDR3nt: TGCAGCGTTGGACCACGAGAGGGTGAAGCTTTCTTT
v_gene: TRBV29-1
j_gene: TRBJ1-1
abundance: -
d_gene: -

CDR3aa: CAWSVGTVYNEQFF
CDR3nt: TGTGCCTGGAGTGTGGGGACAGTATACAATGAGCAGTTCTTC
v_gene: TRBV30
j_gene: TRBJ2-1
abundance: -
d_gene: TRBD1

CDR3aa: CASSQASGGVGETQYF
CDR3nt: TGCGCCAGCAGCCAAGCTAGCGGGGGGGTGGGAGAGACCCAGTACTTC
v_gene: TRBV4-3
j_gene: TRBJ2-5
abundance: -
d_gene: TRBD2

CDR3aa: CASSRGTGKGGSNQPQHF
CDR3nt: TGTGCCAGCAGCCGTGGGACAGGGAAGGGGGGTAGCAATCAGCCCCAGCATTTT
v_gene: TRBV28
j_gene: TRBJ1-5
abundance: once
d_gene: TRBD1

CDR3aa: CASSFGGPSTDTQYF
CDR3nt: TGTGCCAGCAGTTTCGGGGGGCCTAGCACAGATACGCAGTATTTT
v_gene: TRBV28
j_gene: TRBJ2-3
abundance: -
d_gene: -

CDR3aa: CASSDATGGVYYEQYF
CDR3nt: TGTGCCAGCAGTGACGCCACAGGGGGGGTCTACTACGAGCAGTACTTC
v_gene: TRBV6-1
j_gene: TRBJ2-7
abundance: -
d_gene: -

CDR3aa: CASSQGGGMDAWEQYF
CDR3nt: TGTGCCAGCAGCCAAGGGGGCGGGATGGATGCCTGGGAGCAGTACTTC
v_gene: TRBV7-2
j_gene: TRBJ2-7
abundance: -
d_gene: -

CDR3aa: CAWSRNYGYTF
CDR3nt: TGTGCCTGGAGTCGGAACTATGGCTACACCTTC
v_gene: TRBV30
j_gene: TRBJ1-2
abundance: -
d_gene: -

CDR3aa: CASSSRGQGINQPQHF
CDR3nt: TGTGCCAGCAGCAGTCGAGGACAGGGGATTAATCAGCCCCAGCATTTT
v_gene: TRBV5-6
j_gene: TRBJ1-5
abundance: few
d_gene: TRBD1

CDR3aa: CASSEAGVNTGELFF
CDR3nt: TGTGCCAGCAGTGAAGCAGGGGTGAACACCGGGGAGCTGTTTTTT
v_gene: TRBV6-1
j_gene: TRBJ2-2
abundance: -
d_gene: -

CDR3aa: CASSLGGSRETQYF
CDR3nt: TGTGCCAGCAGCTTAGGGGGCAGCCGGGAGACCCAGTACTTC
v_gene: TRBV7-2
j_gene: TRBJ2-5
abundance: -
d_gene: -

CDR3aa: CASSPDRGRVTEAFF
CDR3nt: TGTGCCAGCAGCCCTGACAGGGGGCGTGTCACTGAAGCTTTCTTT
v_gene: TRBV28
j_gene: TRBJ1-1
abundance: -
d_gene: TRBD1

CDR3aa: CASTLGLADNEQFF
CDR3nt: TGTGCCAGCACCCTGGGGCTAGCGGACAATGAGCAGTTCTTC
v_gene: TRBV11-2
j_gene: TRBJ2-1
abundance: -
d_gene: TRBD2

CDR3aa: CASSQDRSTQYF
CDR3nt: TGTGCCAGCAGCCAAGATCGGAGTACGCAGTATTTT
v_gene: TRBV14
j_gene: TRBJ2-3
abundance: -
d_gene: -

CDR3aa: CASSLLVATDTQYF
CDR3nt: TGTGCCAGCAGCTTATTGGTAGCTACAGATACGCAGTATTTT
v_gene: TRBV7-9
j_gene: TRBJ2-3
abundance: -
d_gene: -

CDR3aa: CASTAGGSVFTDTQYF
CDR3nt: TGTGCCAGCACCGCTGGGGGGAGTGTATTCACAGATACGCAGTATTTT
v_gene: TRBV2
j_gene: TRBJ2-3
abundance: -
d_gene: -

CDR3aa: CASSQGEAKETQYF
CDR3nt: TGTGCCAGCAGCCAAGGGGAGGCCAAAGAGACCCAGTACTTC
v_gene: TRBV7-9
j_gene: TRBJ2-5
abundance: -
d_gene: -

CDR3aa: CASISKRGQPQHF
CDR3nt: TGTGCCAGCATTTCTAAAAGGGGTCAGCCCCAGCATTTT
v_gene: TRBV2
j_gene: TRBJ1-5
abundance: -
d_gene: -

CDR3aa: CASSDWRTYEQYF
CDR3nt: TGTGCCAGCAGTGATTGGAGAACCTACGAGCAGTACTTC
v_gene: TRBV6-1
j_gene: TRBJ2-7
abundance: -
d_gene: -

CDR3aa: CASSLVGAGGNGGELFF
CDR3nt: TGTGCCAGCAGCTTAGTAGGCGCGGGGGGCAACGGCGGGGAGCTGTTTTTT
v_gene: TRBV7-2
j_gene: TRBJ2-2
abundance: -
d_gene: TRBD2

CDR3aa: CASSQDREREQYF
CDR3nt: TGTGCCAGCAGCCAAGATCGGGAGAGGGAGCAGTACTTC
v_gene: TRBV4-2
j_gene: TRBJ2-7
abundance: -
d_gene: -

CDR3aa: CASSQDIQTNTGELFF
CDR3nt: TGTGCCAGCAGCCAAGATATACAGACGAACACCGGGGAGCTGTTTTTT
v_gene: TRBV14
j_gene: TRBJ2-2
abundance: -
d_gene: -

CDR3aa: CSVDGDNEQFF
CDR3nt: TGCAGCGTTGATGGAGACAATGAGCAGTTCTTC
v_gene: TRBV29-1
j_gene: TRBJ2-1
abundance: -
d_gene: -

CDR3aa: CASSPDSGQGYGNTIYF
CDR3nt: TGTGCCAGCTCACCAGACTCGGGACAGGGGTATGGAAACACCATATATTTT
v_gene: TRBV18
j_gene: TRBJ1-3
abundance: -
d_gene: TRBD1

CDR3aa: CASSVSVQETQYF
CDR3nt: TGTGCCAGCAGCGTCAGCGTCCAAGAGACCCAGTACTTC
v_gene: TRBV2
j_gene: TRBJ2-5
abundance: -
d_gene: -

CDR3aa: CASSLKSGGASDTQYF
CDR3nt: TGTGCCAGTAGTTTGAAGAGCGGGGGGGCTTCGGATACGCAGTATTTT
v_gene: TRBV19
j_gene: TRBJ2-3
abundance: -
d_gene: TRBD2

CDR3aa: CASSLDNNQPQHF
CDR3nt: TGTGCCAGCAGCCTGGACAACAATCAGCCCCAGCATTTT
v_gene: TRBV6-5
j_gene: TRBJ1-5
abundance: -
d_gene: -

CDR3aa: CSASSPANSPLHF
CDR3nt: TGCAGTGCTAGTTCGCCAGCGAATTCACCCCTCCACTTT
v_gene: TRBV20-1
j_gene: TRBJ1-6
abundance: -
d_gene: -